This T cell receptor beta chain was observed in a study of cytotoxic CD8 clonotypes in ibrutinib-treated CLL. The overall study: Recorded responses included 25 or so partial and 2 complete; following median approximately 68 months, roughly 15 stayed remitted and 12 progressed.

Investigators sought sequencing depths of between 1 in 200,000 and 1 in 1 million T cells. Libraries were prepared by immunoSEQ multiplex PCR; TCRdb keeps only in-frame clonotypes and omits some of them. The sample lists fewer than 300,000 clones; 60% to 80% were seen once. Whole-study results and caveats: A rise in clonality was seen at ibrutinib response, and a fall back toward baseline was seen at progression.

Trimming took off 1 base at V and 2 bases at J, with 8 bases between the two ends. CDR3 length: 14 amino acids. CDR1 and CDR2 from the germline V gene are SGHTA and FQGNSA. In this sample, this clone turned up once. Its antigen is as yet unknown. The origin of this receptor is a human donor with chronic lymphocytic leukemia. The gene calls are TRBV7-2 and TRBJ1-2; no reliable D call. The sequencing used PBMCs, collected at disease progression, from a patient treated with ibrutinib. The CDR3 bases are TGTGCCAGCAGCTTAGGTGGGCAGAACTATGGCTACACCTTC. Its translation is CASSLGGQNYGYTF. Supplemented by reference TRBV7-2 and TRBJ1-2, the full variable domain reads GAGVSQSPSNKVTEKGKDVELRCDPISGHTALYWYRQSLGQGLEFLIYFQGNSAPDKSGLPSDRFSAERTGGSVSTLTIQRTQQEDSAVYLCASSLGGQNYGYTFGSGTRLTVV.